This TCR beta chain was captured in a study of blood T cell repertoires in COVID-19. Across the whole study: COVID-19 samples, acute and convalescent, were from the United States, Italy and Spain. Nucleic acid was either cDNA or gDNA, and it came from T cells, B-cell-depleted T cells, or PBMCs.

Some clones are missing from TCRdb's copy, which holds only in-frame ones; the method was immunoSEQ multiplex PCR. The profile shows approximately 270,000 clones, 80% to 90% of them singletons. Details on this clone: This sample also contains other DNA sequences that code for the same CDR3.

V dropped 6 bases and J dropped 3 bases, with 11 bases sitting between them. Germline lookup yields CDR1 SQVTM and CDR2 ANQGSEA. The CDR3 is 12 residues long. The chain uses TRBV29-1 and TRBJ1-1; the D gene is possibly TRBD1 (5 bases). Material: peripheral blood. The clonotype was recovered from a man older than 75 with acute or convalescent COVID-19. For the CDR3, the DNA is TGCAGCGTGGGGCAGGGCGACACTGAAGCTTTCTTT. This codes for CSVGQGDTEAFF. Supplemented by reference TRBV29-1 and TRBJ1-1, the full variable domain reads SAVISQKPSRDICQRGTSLTIQCQVDSQVTMMFWYRQQPGQSLTLIATANQGSEATYESGFVIDKFPISRPNLTFSTLTVSNMSPEDSSIYLCSVGQGDTEAFFGQGTRLTVV.